One and the same sample provided the 12 T cell receptor beta chains below, sequenced in a study of T cell changes during pregnancy in multiple sclerosis. Generated by immunoSEQ multiplex PCR, the TCRdb table keeps only in-frame clones and is missing some. Of approximately 27,000 clones detected, 70% to 90% appear once; the ten largest clones hold under 8%. This specimen consisted of CD8+ T cells from peripheral blood mononuclear cells, obtained before pregnancy. These receptor sequences come from a female donor with multiple sclerosis, enrolled in a pregnancy study.

Judged by abundance, this clone is medium-sized (0.01 to 0.1%). The rearrangement links TRBV13 to TRBJ2-3; a weak D match, TRBD2 (5 bases). The CDR3 extends over 12 amino acids. Trimming pared 5 bases from V and 4 bases from J, leaving 7 bases between. Germline-derived CDR1 and CDR2 are PRHDT and FYEKMQ (reference sequence). In DNA, the CDR3 is TGTGCCAGCAGCCCAGCGGCAGATACGCAGTATTTT. It encodes CASSPAADTQYF.

The chain is built from TRBV29-1 and TRBJ1-2; 7 positions match TRBD1. Germline loops: CDR1 SQVTM, CDR2 ANQGSEA. The CDR3 has 13 residues. With 6 bases clipped from V and 2 bases from J, the junction kept 6 bases outside the gene matches. DNA of the CDR3: TGCAGCGTCTGGATGGACAGGAACTATGGCTACACCTTC. Its protein is CSVWMDRNYGYTF.

The gene calls are TRBV4-3 and TRBJ2-7; 9 bases are a match to TRBD1. After removal of 4 bases from V and 0 bases from J, the junction contained 10 bases not matched to a gene. The CDR3 loop spans 17 amino acids. Germline values: CDR1 LGHNA, CDR2 YSLEER. CDR3 region: CASSPDPGTGSSYEQYF. DNA of the CDR3: TGCGCCAGCAGCCCTGATCCCGGGACAGGGAGCTCCTACGAGCAGTACTTC.

The rearrangement links TRBV2 to TRBJ2-7; TRBD1 might be the D (5 bases). The CDR3 runs 14 residues. Trimming left V 1 base short and J 3 bases short, with 10 bases between. The germline gives CDR1 SNHLY, CDR2 FYNNEI. The DNA of the CDR3 is TGTGCCAGCAGTGAAGGGGTCAGGGACTACGAGCAGTACTTC. Translated: CASSEGVRDYEQYF. The full variable domain, its missing parts supplied by reference TRBV2 and TRBJ2-7, is EPEVTQTPSHQVTQMGQEVILRCVPISNHLYFYWYRQILGQKVEFLVSFYNNEISEKSEIFDDQFSVERPDGSNFTLKIRSTKLEDSAMYFCASSEGVRDYEQYFGPGTRLTVT.

The rearrangement uses TRBV6-1 and TRBJ2-2; 8 positions match TRBD1. Germline V gene lookup returns CDR1 MNHNS and CDR2 SASEGT. The CDR3 contains 15 residues. V lost 5 bases to trimming and J lost 9 bases; unmatched junction nucleotides: 11. In nucleotides, the CDR3 is TGTGCCAGCAGTCGTAGACAGGGGATTTACCGGGAGCTGTTTTTT. The encoded protein is CASSRRQGIYRELFF.

V and J are TRBV6-1 and TRBJ1-2, with 7 bases matching TRBD1. Per the germline V gene, CDR1 is MNHNS and CDR2 is SASEGT. Trimming removed 0 bases from V and 4 bases from J; junction bases left unmatched: 11. The CDR3 runs to 17 residues. CDR3 loop: CASSEALWTGTSYGYTF. The CDR3, as DNA: TGTGCCAGCAGTGAAGCCCTTTGGACAGGAACCTCCTATGGCTACACCTTC.

The chain carries TRBV4-2 and TRBJ1-4; D may be TRBD1 (6 bases). The CDR3 has 16 residues. V dropped 6 bases and J dropped 4 bases, with 18 bases sitting between them. Germline CDR1 is LGHNA and CDR2 is YNFKEQ. As DNA, the CDR3 is TGTGCCAGCAGTCTTGAGAGGGGGTCGGGTAATGAAAAACTGTTTTTT. Protein: CASSLERGSGNEKLFF.

The chain combines TRBV6-4 with TRBJ2-3; D gene unclear. This CDR3 contains 13 residues. V was shortened by 0 bases and J by 2 bases, with 3 bases between the two germline ends. Per the germline V gene, CDR1 is MRHNA and CDR2 is SNTAGT. CDR3 residues: CASSDSITDTQYF. In DNA, the CDR3 is TGTGCCAGCAGTGACTCTATCACAGATACGCAGTATTTT.

The chain links TRBV5-1 to TRBJ2-2; D remains unclear. CDR1 is SGHRS and CDR2 is YFSETQ in the germline V gene. The CDR3 has 15 residues. Trimming left V 1 base short and J 3 bases short, with 10 bases between. The CDR3 DNA reads as TGCGCCAGCAGCTTGTCGGCTAGAGACACCGGGGAGCTGTTTTTT. Translation: CASSLSARDTGELFF.

This clone was counted a few times. The sample contains more than one DNA sequence encoding this CDR3. The rearrangement joins TRBV27 to TRBJ1-1, with a weak D call TRBD1 (5 bases). This CDR3 comprises 14 residues. V lost 2 bases, J lost 1 base, and 8 bases lay in between. Germline V lookup: CDR1 MNHEY, CDR2 SMNVEV (reference sequence). The CDR3 here is CASSLVGGNTEAFF. Written as DNA, the CDR3 is TGTGCCAGCAGTTTAGTCGGGGGGAACACTGAAGCTTTCTTT.

Notes on this clone: This sequence may be a read error, since a much larger clone differs from it by one base. This chain uses TRBV6-9 with TRBJ2-7; TRBD1 agrees at 12 bases. The V gene end was trimmed by 5 bases and the J gene end by 4 bases; junction bases not matched to a gene: 3. Looked up from germline, CDR1 is MNHGY and CDR2 is SVAAGI. This CDR3 is 14 amino acids long. The CDR3 sequence: CASSEGQGAYEQYF. The CDR3 nucleotides read TGTGCCAGCAGTGAGGGACAGGGGGCGTACGAGCAGTACTTC.

This rearrangement joins TRBV27 to TRBJ2-7, with 7 bases matching TRBD1. Germline V CDR1 and CDR2: MNHEY, SMNVEV (reference sequence). The CDR3 is 15 residues long. V shed 4 bases and J 4 bases; nucleotides not matched to a gene: 10. CDR3 nucleotide sequence: TGTGCCAGCAGTTCAGGACAGGCAGCCCCGTACGAGCAGTACTTC. It yields the protein CASSSGQAAPYEQYF.